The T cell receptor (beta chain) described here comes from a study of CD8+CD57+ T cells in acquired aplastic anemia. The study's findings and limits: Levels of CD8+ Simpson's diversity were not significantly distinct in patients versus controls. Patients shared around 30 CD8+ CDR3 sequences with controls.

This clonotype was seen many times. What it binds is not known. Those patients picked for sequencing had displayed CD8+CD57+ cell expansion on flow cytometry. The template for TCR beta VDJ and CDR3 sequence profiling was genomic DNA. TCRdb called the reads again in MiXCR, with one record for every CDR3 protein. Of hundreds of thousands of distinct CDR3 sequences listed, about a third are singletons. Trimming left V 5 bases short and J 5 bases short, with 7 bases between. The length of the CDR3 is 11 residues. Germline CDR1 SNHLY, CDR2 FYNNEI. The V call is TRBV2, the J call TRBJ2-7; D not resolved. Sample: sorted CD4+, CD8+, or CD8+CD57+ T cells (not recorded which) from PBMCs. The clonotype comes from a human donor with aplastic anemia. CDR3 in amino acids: CASSWSDEQYF. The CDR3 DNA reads TGTGCCAGCAGTTGGAGTGACGAGCAGTACTTC.